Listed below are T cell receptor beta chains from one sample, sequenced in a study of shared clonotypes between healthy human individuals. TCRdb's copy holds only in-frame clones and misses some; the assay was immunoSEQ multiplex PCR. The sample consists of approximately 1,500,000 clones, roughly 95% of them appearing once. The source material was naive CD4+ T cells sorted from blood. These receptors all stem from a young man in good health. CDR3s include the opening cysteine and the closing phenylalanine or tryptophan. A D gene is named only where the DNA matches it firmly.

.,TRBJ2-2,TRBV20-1,CSAGKTGELFF
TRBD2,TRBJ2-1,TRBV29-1,CSVGSGGSWGEQFF
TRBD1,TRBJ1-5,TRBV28,CASKTGTGGVSQPQHF
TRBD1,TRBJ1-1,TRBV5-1,CASSLGTANTEAFF
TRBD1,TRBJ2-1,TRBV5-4,CASSSGQKLNTSSYNEQFF
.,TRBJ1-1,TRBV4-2,CASSQDWFGEAEAFF
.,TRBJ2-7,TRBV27,CASSLVQGFYEQYF
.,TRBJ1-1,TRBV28,CASSRNLGTMNTEAFF
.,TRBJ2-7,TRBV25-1,CASSEYPGEQYF
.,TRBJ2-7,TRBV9,CASSVGDEQYF
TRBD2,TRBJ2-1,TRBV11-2,CASSLRGRANEQFF
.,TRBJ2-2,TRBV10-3,CAISETATGELFF
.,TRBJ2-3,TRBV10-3,CAISESKGWADTQYF
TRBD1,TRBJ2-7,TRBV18,CASSPGTGGADEQYF
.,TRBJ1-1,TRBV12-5,CASGLKSLSGGKNTEAFF
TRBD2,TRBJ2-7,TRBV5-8,CASSPSGSKQYF
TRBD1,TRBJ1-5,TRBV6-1,CASRPTGVGNQPQHF
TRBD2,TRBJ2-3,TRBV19,CASSPGLPITDTQYF
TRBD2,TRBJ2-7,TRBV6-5,CASSYLGTSGTHEQYF
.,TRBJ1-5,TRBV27,CASSLAGRNQPQHF
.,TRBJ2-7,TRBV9,CASSPRLAGTLYEQYF
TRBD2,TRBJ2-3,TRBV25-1,CASSEPAGLGTDTQYF
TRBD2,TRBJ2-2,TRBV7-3,CASSPVPGTSGRYDTGELFF
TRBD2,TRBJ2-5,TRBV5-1,CASSPGGLDRETQYF
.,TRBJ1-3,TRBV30,CAWGPGNTIYF
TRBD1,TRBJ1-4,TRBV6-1,CASSEQQGAGEKLFF
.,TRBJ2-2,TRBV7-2,CASSLVYTGELFF
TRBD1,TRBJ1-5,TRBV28,CASRETGVGNQPQHF
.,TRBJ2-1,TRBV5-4,CASSTTWGEQFF
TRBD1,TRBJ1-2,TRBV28,CASTRQGLGGYTF
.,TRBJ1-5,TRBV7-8,CASSPRTVDQPQHF
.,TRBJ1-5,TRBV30,CAWSVGGNQPQHF
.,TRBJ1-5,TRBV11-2,CASSSSGRSNQPQHF
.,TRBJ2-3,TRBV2,CASSSRGDTQYF
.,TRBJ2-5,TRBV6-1,CASSFPGRQETQYF
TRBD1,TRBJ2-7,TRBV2,CASSGQGNYEQYF
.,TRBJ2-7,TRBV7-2,CASSPDRTAYEQYF
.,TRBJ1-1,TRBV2,CASRSRVSTEAFF
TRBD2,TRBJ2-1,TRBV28,CASSSLAGESYNEQFF
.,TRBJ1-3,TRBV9,CASSEGGPANSGNTIYF
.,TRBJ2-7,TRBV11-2,CASSLVSDSSYEQYF
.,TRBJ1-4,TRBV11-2,CASSSDGRKLFF
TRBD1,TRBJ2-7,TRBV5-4,CASSLTGALSHEQYF
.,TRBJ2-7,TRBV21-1,CATKDRTSGRDYEQYF
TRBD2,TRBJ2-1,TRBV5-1,CASSLGLAGGINEQFF
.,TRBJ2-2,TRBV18,CASSPQTGNTGELFF
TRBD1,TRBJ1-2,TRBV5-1,CASSLKQGAGDGYTF